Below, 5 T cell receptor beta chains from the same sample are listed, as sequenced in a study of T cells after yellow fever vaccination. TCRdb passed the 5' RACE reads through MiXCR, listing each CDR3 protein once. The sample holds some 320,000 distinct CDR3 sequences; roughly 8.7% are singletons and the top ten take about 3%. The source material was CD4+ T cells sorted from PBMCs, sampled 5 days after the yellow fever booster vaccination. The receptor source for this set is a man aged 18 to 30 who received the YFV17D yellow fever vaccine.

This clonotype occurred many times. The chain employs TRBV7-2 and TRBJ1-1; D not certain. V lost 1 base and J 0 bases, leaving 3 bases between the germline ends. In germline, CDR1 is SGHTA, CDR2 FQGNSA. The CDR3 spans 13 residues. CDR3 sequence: CASSLDMNTEAFF. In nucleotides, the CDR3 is TGTGCCAGCAGCTTAGATATGAACACTGAAGCTTTCTTT.

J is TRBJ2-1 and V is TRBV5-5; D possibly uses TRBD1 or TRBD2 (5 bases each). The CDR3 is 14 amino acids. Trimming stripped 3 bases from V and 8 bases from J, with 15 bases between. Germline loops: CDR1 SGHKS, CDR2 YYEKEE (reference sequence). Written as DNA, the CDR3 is TGTGCCAGCAGCTCGCTGGGACCGAACCATGAGCAGTTCTTC. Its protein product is CASSSLGPNHEQFF. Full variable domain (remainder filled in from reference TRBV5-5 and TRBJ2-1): DAGVTQSPTHLIKTRGQQVTLRCSPISGHKSVSWYQQVLGQGPQFIFQYYEKEERGRGNFPDRFSARQFPNYSSELNVNALLLGDSALYLCASSSLGPNHEQFFGPGTRLTVL.

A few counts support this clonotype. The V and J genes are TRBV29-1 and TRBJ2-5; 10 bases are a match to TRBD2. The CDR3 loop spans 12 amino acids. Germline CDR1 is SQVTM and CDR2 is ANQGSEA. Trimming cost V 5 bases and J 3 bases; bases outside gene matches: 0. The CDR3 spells CSVSGGEETQYF. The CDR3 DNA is TGCAGCGTTAGCGGGGGGGAAGAGACCCAGTACTTC.

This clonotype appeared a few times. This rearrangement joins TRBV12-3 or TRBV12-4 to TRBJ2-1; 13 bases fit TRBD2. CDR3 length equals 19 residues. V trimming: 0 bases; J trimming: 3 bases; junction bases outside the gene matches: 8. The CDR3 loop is CASSLALRGLAGFYNEQFF. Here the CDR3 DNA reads TGTGCCAGCAGTTTAGCGCTGCGGGGACTAGCGGGGTTCTACAATGAGCAGTTCTTC.

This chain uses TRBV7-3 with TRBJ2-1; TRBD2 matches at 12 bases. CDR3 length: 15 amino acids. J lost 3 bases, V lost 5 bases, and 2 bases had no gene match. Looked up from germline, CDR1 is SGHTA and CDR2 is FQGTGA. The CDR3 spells CASSPLAGGYNEQFF. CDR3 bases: TGTGCCAGCAGCCCACTAGCGGGGGGCTACAATGAGCAGTTCTTC.